These 31 T cell receptor beta chains share one sample of origin, sequenced in a study of post-analysis software for immune sequencing data. The authors incorporated unique molecular identifiers into the TCR beta cDNA libraries. From the PCR reads, TCRdb called clonotypes with MiXCR, one entry per CDR3 protein. The table lists 650,000 to 900,000 distinct CDR3 sequences, 46% of them singletons. Study-wide points: There were roughly 5 TRBV segments more frequent in patients than controls, and TRBV5-6, TRBV5-1 and TRBV20-1 were among them.

For these TCRs, the target antigens are not known. Source material: blood. The receptors stem from a girl aged 5 to 17 with multiple sclerosis.

The chain combines TRBV20-1 with TRBJ2-7; TRBD2 aligns across 13 bases. The trim removed 6 bases at V and 6 bases at J, leaving 5 bases unmatched. This CDR3 region has 13 residues. Germline V lookup: CDR1 DFQATT, CDR2 SNEGSKA (reference sequence). CDR3 bases: TGCAGTGCCACTAGCGGGAGGGCCATCGAGCAGTACTTC. Residues: CSATSGRAIEQYF.

The chain uses TRBV4-1 and TRBJ2-5, with D possibly matching TRBD1 (5 bases). This CDR3 contains 15 residues. Germline V CDR1 and CDR2: MGHRA, YSYEKL. Trimming took off 0 bases at V and 11 bases at J, with 19 bases between the two ends. CDR3 in amino acids: CASSQDDSASREQYF. CDR3 bases: TGCGCCAGCAGCCAAGACGACAGCGCTTCGCGTGAGCAGTACTTC.

The chain uses TRBV15 and TRBJ1-5, with 7 positions matching TRBD1. The CDR3 totals 14 residues. J was trimmed by 4 bases and V by 4 bases; bases with no gene match: 4. Germline lookup yields CDR1 LNHNV and CDR2 YYDKDF (reference sequence). The CDR3 nucleotides read TGTGCCACCAGCACGGACAGGCTGAATCAGCCCCAGCATTTT. This sequence encodes CATSTDRLNQPQHF.

CDR3 nucleotides: TGCAGTGCTAGAGGAAGGTCGGGCGGGAACAATGAGCAGTTCTTC. Its protein product is CSARGRSGGNNEQFF. The V and J genes are TRBV20-1 and TRBJ2-1; perhaps TRBD2 as D (6 bases). Trimming stripped 1 base from V and 5 bases from J, with 15 bases between. The germline gives CDR1 DFQATT, CDR2 SNEGSKA (reference sequence). CDR3 length: 15 amino acids.

This clonotype has more than one count but fewer than ten. The rearrangement joins TRBV5-6 to TRBJ2-5, with D perhaps being TRBD1 or TRBD2 (5 bases each). V was trimmed by 0 bases and J by 10 bases, leaving 16 bases between them. CDR3 length: 14 residues. The germline CDR1 and CDR2 sequences are SGHDT and YYEEEE. The CDR3 loop is CASSLEGAGVSQYF. The CDR3 nucleotides read TGTGCCAGCAGCTTGGAAGGGGCCGGGGTGAGCCAGTACTTC.

This clonotype was seen only once. One end of the junction varies from germline; a read error may be responsible. V gene TRBV7-8 combines with J gene TRBJ2-1; D not resolved. This CDR3 is 12 amino acids long. Germline V gene lookup returns CDR1 SGHVS and CDR2 FQNEAQ. The CDR3 bases are TGCGCCAGCAGCTCAGAAGACAATGAGCAGTTCTTC. Encoded protein: CASSSEDNEQFF.

The V gene is TRBV5-8, the J gene TRBJ2-1; 7 nucleotides agree with TRBD1. Germline CDR1 is SGHTS and CDR2 is YDEGEE. V shed 4 bases and J 6 bases; nucleotides not matched to a gene: 10. The CDR3 is 15 amino acids. The CDR3 bases are TGTGCCAGCAGCACGACAGGGTTCAGCATCAATGAGCAGTTCTTC. This codes for CASSTTGFSINEQFF.

The chain recombines TRBV12-3 or TRBV12-4 with TRBJ2-1, with TRBD2 matching over 7 bases. The J call could be wrong; TRBJ2-7 is a better fit for the DNA end. The CDR3 consists of 14 residues. CDR3 nucleotide sequence: TGTGCCAGCTCACCGGGGGGATCCTACAATGAGCAGTACTTC. It codes for CASSPGGSYNEQYF.

This clonotype was seen a few times. The chain links TRBV6-6 to TRBJ2-5, with 7 bases identical to TRBD2. Germline CDR1 and CDR2: MNHNY and SVGAGI (reference sequence). The CDR3 length is 13 residues. The junction had 14 bases not matched to a gene; V was cut back by 8 bases and J by 11 bases. The CDR3 DNA reads as TGTGCCAGCGATGCGGGAGCGAGGAATGAGCAGTACTTC. Its translation is CASDAGARNEQYF.

The V and J genes are TRBV10-3 and TRBJ1-2; D is undetermined. Between the trimmed V and J ends, which lost 6 bases and 3 bases, there was a span of 14 bases. Germline values: CDR1 ENHRY, CDR2 SYGVKD. The CDR3 is 14 residues long. The CDR3 DNA follows: TGTGCCATCAGCAAGACAAAAGAGGACTATGGCTACACCTTC. It encodes CAISKTKEDYGYTF.

The chain is built from TRBV20-1 and TRBJ2-1; 10 bases match TRBD2. The CDR3 is 14 residues long. Germline V CDR1 and CDR2: DFQATT, SNEGSKA (reference sequence). J gave up 7 bases and V 6 bases, and 9 bases lay outside the gene matches. The CDR3 spells CSALLAGEGNEQFF. CDR3 coding DNA: TGCAGTGCCCTGCTAGCGGGAGAAGGGAATGAGCAGTTCTTC.

J is TRBJ1-2 and V is TRBV6-5, with TRBD1 matching 7 bases. The CDR3 runs 15 residues. Germline-derived CDR1 and CDR2 are MNHEY and SVGAGI. The V segment lost 2 bases and the J segment 4 bases; nucleotides outside the gene matches: 7. The CDR3 here is CASSYNRGRSYGYTF. The CDR3 DNA follows: TGTGCCAGCAGTTACAATAGGGGGCGAAGCTATGGCTACACCTTC.

V usage is TRBV24-1 and J usage is TRBJ1-2, with D tentatively TRBD1 (6 bases). Germline V CDR1 and CDR2: KGHDR, SFDVKD. The V and J ends lost 2 bases and 1 base respectively, with 13 bases between them. The CDR3 totals 16 residues. CDR3 nucleotides: TGTGCCACCAGTGATTGGCGCAGGGGCTATAACTATGGCTACACCTTC. Translated, it gives CATSDWRRGYNYGYTF.

The V gene is TRBV20-1, the J gene TRBJ2-1; 14 bases are shared with TRBD2. Germline lookup yields CDR1 DFQATT and CDR2 SNEGSKA (reference sequence). J was trimmed by 9 bases and V by 3 bases; bases with no gene match: 13. The CDR3 extends over 17 amino acids. The CDR3 protein is CSASPTQTSGRAGEQFF. DNA of the CDR3: TGCAGTGCTAGTCCCACTCAGACTAGCGGGAGGGCGGGTGAGCAGTTCTTC.

The chain joins TRBV25-1 to TRBJ2-3; D may be TRBD1 or TRBD2 (5 bases each). The CDR3 has 18 amino acids. Germline CDR1 MGHDK, CDR2 SYGVNS. V was trimmed by 3 bases and J by 2 bases, leaving 21 bases between them. The CDR3 bases are TGTGCCAGCAGTGAGAGAGGGGAGCCAGGACCCGTCACAGATACGCAGTATTTT. Translated, it gives CASSERGEPGPVTDTQYF.

The V call is TRBV4-2, the J call TRBJ1-4, with 8 bases fitting TRBD1. V trimming: 5 bases; J trimming: 4 bases; junction bases outside the gene matches: 6. The CDR3 extends over 15 amino acids. Germline V gene lookup returns CDR1 LGHNA and CDR2 YNFKEQ. DNA for the CDR3: TGTGCCAGCAGCATCGGGACAGGAATTAATGAAAAACTGTTTTTT. Translation: CASSIGTGINEKLFF.

The rearrangement joins TRBV7-6 to TRBJ2-1, with D perhaps TRBD1 (6 bases). Per the germline V gene, CDR1 is SGHVS and CDR2 is FNYEAQ. The CDR3 is 15 residues long. V shed 6 bases and J shed 1 base, with 13 bases lying between them. In DNA, the CDR3 is TGTGCCAGCAGTCCGGGACACCAGTCCTACAATGAGCAGTTCTTC. Its translation: CASSPGHQSYNEQFF.

The rearrangement links TRBV10-3 to TRBJ2-6; 11 nucleotides agree with TRBD1. This CDR3 has 17 amino acids. Trimming removed 4 bases from V and 2 bases from J; junction bases left unmatched: 4. Germline V gene lookup returns CDR1 ENHRY and CDR2 SYGVKD. CDR3 sequence (DNA): TGTGCCATCAGTGGGACAGGGGGCGCGACTGGGGCCAACGTCCTGACTTTC. This sequence encodes CAISGTGGATGANVLTF.

A note on this clonotype: A junction end diverges from the germline sequence, so it may reflect a read error. This chain links TRBV6-5 with TRBJ2-7, with TRBD2 matching over 7 bases. Per the germline V gene, CDR1 is MNHEY and CDR2 is SVGAGI. This CDR3 region has 14 residues. CDR3 amino acids: CTSSRLAAPYEQYF. Here the CDR3 DNA reads TGTACCAGCAGTCGGCTAGCGGCCCCCTACGAGCAGTACTTC.

This clonotype was picked up a small number of times. The J gene is TRBJ2-1, the V gene TRBV7-9, with 7 bases that match TRBD2. Trimming took 3 bases from V and 1 from J; bases not matched to a gene: 6. The CDR3 loop spans 16 amino acids. CDR1 and CDR2 from the germline V gene are SEHNR and FQNEAQ (reference sequence). The CDR3, as DNA: TGTGCCAGCAGCTTCCTACTAGCGCTGTCCTACAATGAGCAGTTCTTC. Amino acids: CASSFLLALSYNEQFF.

V is TRBV6-2 or TRBV6-3 and J is TRBJ2-5; TRBD2 might be the D (6 bases). TRBJ2-7 matches the DNA end more closely, so the J call is doubtful. CDR1 and CDR2 (germline): MNHEY, SVGEGT. The CDR3 totals 14 residues. The DNA of the CDR3 is TGTGCCAGCAGTTACTCGTCTAGCGACTACGAGCAGTACTTC. Translating gives CASSYSSSDYEQYF.

This clonotype was detected only a few times. The gene calls are TRBV7-9 and TRBJ2-5, with 7 positions matching TRBD1. Germline values: CDR1 SEHNR, CDR2 FQNEAQ (reference sequence). The length of the CDR3 is 15 residues. V lost 5 bases and J lost 1; bases outside the gene matches: 7. The CDR3, as DNA: TGTGCCAGCAGCCACCCGGACAGGTCCCAAGAGACCCAGTACTTC. Its translation is CASSHPDRSQETQYF.

V and J are TRBV16 and TRBJ1-2; D unresolved. Germline V gene sequence: CDR1 KGHSY, CDR2 FQNENV. This CDR3 is 15 amino acids long. V was trimmed by 4 bases and J by 0 bases, leaving 12 bases between them. In DNA, the CDR3 is TGTGCCAGCAGCCCCTTGGAAGAAGCTAACTATGGCTACACCTTC. Its protein is CASSPLEEANYGYTF.

The chain is built from TRBV7-8 and TRBJ1-4; TRBD1 might be the D (5 bases). This CDR3 spans 15 amino acids. CDR1 SGHVS and CDR2 FQNEAQ come from the germline V gene. V dropped 5 bases and J dropped 3 bases, with 13 bases sitting between them. CDR3 protein: CASSEQGFANEKLFF. CDR3 nucleotides: TGTGCCAGCAGCGAGCAGGGTTTTGCTAATGAAAAACTGTTTTTT.

This clonotype showed up just once. The V call is TRBV6-6, the J call TRBJ1-4; D is undetermined. Germline CDR1 is MNHNY and CDR2 is SVGAGI (reference sequence). Trimming took off 0 bases at V and 8 bases at J, with 10 bases between the two ends. The CDR3 sequence is 14 residues long. The CDR3 loop reads CASSYSGFGEKLFF. The CDR3 DNA is TGTGCCAGCAGTTACTCTGGTTTTGGGGAAAAACTGTTTTTT.

V usage is TRBV5-4 and J usage is TRBJ2-1; D possibly corresponds to TRBD1 (5 bases). The CDR3 totals 15 residues. Trimming removed 0 bases at V and 9 bases at J, with 16 bases between. Germline CDR1 is SGHNT and CDR2 is YYREEE (reference sequence). For the CDR3, the DNA is TGTGCCAGCAGCTTGGTTTCAGGGTCGACGGGTGAGCAGTTCTTC. Encoded protein: CASSLVSGSTGEQFF.

This clonotype was counted between two and nine times. The chain employs TRBV5-6 and TRBJ1-4; D unresolved. The V gene lost 1 base and the J gene lost 7 bases, with 11 bases spanning the gap. The CDR3 has 14 amino acids. The germline gives CDR1 SGHDT, CDR2 YYEEEE. The CDR3 is CASSLRSGAEKLFF. CDR3 DNA: TGTGCCAGCAGCTTGAGGTCGGGTGCTGAAAAACTGTTTTTT.

This clonotype was picked up a small number of times. V usage is TRBV6-5 and J usage is TRBJ2-1; D is perhaps TRBD1 or TRBD2 (5 bases each). Trimming removed 6 bases at V and 4 bases at J, with 19 bases between. The CDR3 loop spans 16 amino acids. Germline lookup yields CDR1 MNHEY and CDR2 SVGAGI. The chain's CDR3 is CASSPWDAGVYNEQFF. CDR3 DNA: TGTGCCAGCAGCCCTTGGGACGCTGGGGTTTACAATGAGCAGTTCTTC.

This chain connects TRBV20-1 to TRBJ2-7; D unresolved. The CDR3 totals 11 residues. Germline V lookup: CDR1 DFQATT, CDR2 SNEGSKA (reference sequence). V was cut by 5 bases and J by 2 bases, with 7 bases left in between. As DNA, the CDR3 is TGCAGTGCTCGGACCACCTACGAGCAGTACTTC. Translation gives CSARTTYEQYF.

The sample holds a few counts of this clonotype. This chain connects TRBV13 to TRBJ1-1, with D perhaps matching TRBD1 (6 bases). The CDR3 length is 15 residues. The V gene lost 0 bases and the J gene lost 3 bases, with 11 bases spanning the gap. Germline loops: CDR1 PRHDT, CDR2 FYEKMQ (reference sequence). Here the CDR3 reads CASSLGGPGDTEAFF. Here the CDR3 DNA reads TGTGCCAGCAGCTTAGGAGGGCCAGGGGACACTGAAGCTTTCTTT.

This clonotype was seen only a few times. The chain has TRBV2 and TRBJ2-1; possible D gene TRBD2, 6 bases. The CDR3 is made up of 14 amino acids. Germline V CDR1 and CDR2: SNHLY, FYNNEI. The V and J ends lost 3 bases and 3 bases respectively, with 9 bases between them. The CDR3 loop is CASSEAGYYNEQFF. In nucleotides, the CDR3 is TGTGCCAGCAGTGAGGCGGGGTACTACAATGAGCAGTTCTTC.